Listed below are T cell receptor beta chains from one sample, sequenced in a study of shared clonotypes between healthy human individuals. Sequenced by immunoSEQ multiplex PCR; TCRdb stores in-frame clones only, minus some. This table has 700,000 to 950,000 clones, about 96% appearing once. Sequenced: naive CD8+ T cells sorted from blood. The receptor source for this set is a man younger than 40 in good health. Each CDR3 is given with its conserved first and last residue. A D gene is named only where the DNA matches it firmly. Not all rows give a size; the values are once, few, many and, for expanded clones, a class.

j_call: TRBJ2-5; cdr3_length: 14; d_call: -; clone_size: -; v_call: TRBV27; cdr3_nt: TGTGCCAGCAGTTTTCTGGGGACCCAAGAGACCCAGTACTTC; cdr3_aa: CASSFLGTQETQYF
j_call: TRBJ1-5; cdr3_length: 14; d_call: -; clone_size: -; v_call: TRBV27; cdr3_nt: TGTGCCAGCAGCCCGAGGGGTTACAATCAGCCCCAGCATTTT; cdr3_aa: CASSPRGYNQPQHF
j_call: TRBJ2-1; cdr3_length: 15; d_call: TRBD2; clone_size: -; v_call: TRBV27; cdr3_nt: TGTGCCAGCAGTTTGGGGGCTAGCGGGATGAATGAGCAGTTCTTC; cdr3_aa: CASSLGASGMNEQFF
j_call: TRBJ1-1; cdr3_length: 13; d_call: TRBD1; clone_size: -; v_call: TRBV10-3; cdr3_nt: TGTGCCACTGTGGACAGGGGGGACACTGAAGCTTTCTTT; cdr3_aa: CATVDRGDTEAFF
j_call: TRBJ2-7; cdr3_length: 13; d_call: TRBD2; clone_size: -; v_call: TRBV2; cdr3_nt: TGTGCCAGCAGTGGGACTAGTTTTTACGAGCAGTACTTC; cdr3_aa: CASSGTSFYEQYF
j_call: TRBJ2-2; cdr3_length: 16; d_call: -; clone_size: -; v_call: TRBV10-3; cdr3_nt: TGTGCCATCAGTGAGTCGGTGCCTCCTGGGGCCGGGGAGCTGTTTTTT; cdr3_aa: CAISESVPPGAGELFF
j_call: TRBJ2-3; cdr3_length: 14; d_call: -; clone_size: -; v_call: TRBV13; cdr3_nt: TGTGCCAGCAGGCCAGTACCGCGGACAGATACGCAGTATTTT; cdr3_aa: CASRPVPRTDTQYF
j_call: TRBJ1-3; cdr3_length: 14; d_call: -; clone_size: -; v_call: TRBV7-9; cdr3_nt: TGTGCCAGCAGCCCACAGGGTACGGTGAGCACCATATATTTT; cdr3_aa: CASSPQGTVSTIYF
j_call: TRBJ1-1; cdr3_length: 16; d_call: TRBD1; clone_size: -; v_call: TRBV13; cdr3_nt: TGTGCCAGCAGCTTAGGAGGGGGCGTTTTCCGCACTGAAGCTTTCTTT; cdr3_aa: CASSLGGGVFRTEAFF
j_call: TRBJ1-4; cdr3_length: 15; d_call: TRBD1; clone_size: -; v_call: TRBV9; cdr3_nt: TGTGCCAGCAGCGGACCGGGACAGGGAAATGAAAAACTGTTTTTT; cdr3_aa: CASSGPGQGNEKLFF
j_call: TRBJ2-7; cdr3_length: 15; d_call: TRBD2; clone_size: -; v_call: TRBV4-1; cdr3_nt: TGCGCCAGCAGCCAAGCTAGCGGGAGCTCCTACGAGCAGTACTTC; cdr3_aa: CASSQASGSSYEQYF
j_call: TRBJ1-1; cdr3_length: 12; d_call: -; clone_size: -; v_call: TRBV2; cdr3_nt: TGTGCCAGCAGTGAAGGCGACCCTGAAGCTTTCTTT; cdr3_aa: CASSEGDPEAFF
j_call: TRBJ2-5; cdr3_length: 13; d_call: -; clone_size: -; v_call: TRBV21-1; cdr3_nt: TGTGCCAGCAACGCACAGCGGAAAGAGACCCAGTACTTC; cdr3_aa: CASNAQRKETQYF
j_call: TRBJ2-3; cdr3_length: 16; d_call: -; clone_size: -; v_call: TRBV7-2; cdr3_nt: TGTGCCAGCAGCTTAGATCCCAGCGGGAGCACAGATACGCAGTATTTT; cdr3_aa: CASSLDPSGSTDTQYF
j_call: TRBJ2-7; cdr3_length: 14; d_call: -; clone_size: once; v_call: TRBV27; cdr3_nt: TGTGCCAGCAGTTTTACGGGACTTTCCTACGAGCAGTACTTC; cdr3_aa: CASSFTGLSYEQYF
j_call: TRBJ1-4; cdr3_length: 14; d_call: TRBD1; clone_size: -; v_call: TRBV25-1; cdr3_nt: TGTGCCAGCAGTGCAGGGGGGATTAATGAAAAACTGTTTTTT; cdr3_aa: CASSAGGINEKLFF
j_call: TRBJ1-4; cdr3_length: 15; d_call: -; clone_size: -; v_call: TRBV5-5; cdr3_nt: TGTGCCAGCAGCTTGGGCCCGGCATCTAATGAAAAACTGTTTTTT; cdr3_aa: CASSLGPASNEKLFF